A selection of T cell receptor beta chains follows, all from one sample in a study of blood T cell repertoires in COVID-19. Only in-frame clones appear in the TCRdb table, and some are missing; sequencing was by immunoSEQ multiplex PCR. The table records hundreds of thousands of clones, approximately 88% of them present only once. The sequenced material came from peripheral blood. These receptors all come from a man aged 55 to 69 who had recovered from COVID-19. Each CDR3 is given with its conserved first and last residue. Each record gives: J gene, V gene, clone size, D gene, CDR3 DNA, CDR3 protein. The D gene is left open where the match is weak. Clone size, where shown, is once, few, many, or a class for clones that have expanded.

j_call: TRBJ1-5
v_call: TRBV5-1
clone_size: -
d_call: TRBD1
cdr3_nt: TGCGCCAGCAGCGACGGGACAGGAAATCAGCCCCAGCATTTT
cdr3_aa: CASSDGTGNQPQHF

j_call: TRBJ1-1
v_call: TRBV5-1
clone_size: few
d_call: -
cdr3_nt: TGCGCCAGCAGCTTAGCACCCATGAACACTGAAGCTTTCTTT
cdr3_aa: CASSLAPMNTEAFF

j_call: TRBJ2-5
v_call: TRBV24-1
clone_size: -
d_call: TRBD1
cdr3_nt: TGTGCCACCAAGCTACCGGGACAGCGACTTCAAGAGACCCAGTACTTC
cdr3_aa: CATKLPGQRLQETQYF

j_call: TRBJ2-1
v_call: TRBV5-1
clone_size: -
d_call: -
cdr3_nt: TGCGCCAGCAGCTTGGTCTCAGGGTACAATGAGCAGTTCTTC
cdr3_aa: CASSLVSGYNEQFF

j_call: TRBJ1-3
v_call: TRBV18
clone_size: -
d_call: -
cdr3_nt: TGTGCCAGCTCCCCTATCGCGGAGCCTACTGGGAACACCATATATTTT
cdr3_aa: CASSPIAEPTGNTIYF

j_call: TRBJ1-2
v_call: TRBV6-5
clone_size: -
d_call: TRBD1
cdr3_nt: TGTGCCAGCAGTCCGGGACAGGGGGGCGGCTACACCTTC
cdr3_aa: CASSPGQGGGYTF

j_call: TRBJ1-1
v_call: TRBV2
clone_size: few
d_call: -
cdr3_nt: TGTGCCAGCAGTCAACAGGGGAACACTGAAGCTTTCTTT
cdr3_aa: CASSQQGNTEAFF

j_call: TRBJ1-6
v_call: TRBV4-3
clone_size: -
d_call: -
cdr3_nt: TGCGCCAGCAGCCAAGGTAGCGGCGTATCACCCCTCCACTTT
cdr3_aa: CASSQGSGVSPLHF

j_call: TRBJ1-1
v_call: TRBV7-8
clone_size: once
d_call: TRBD1
cdr3_nt: TGTGCCAGCAGACAACAGGGGGCAAGGACTGAAGCTTTCTTT
cdr3_aa: CASRQQGARTEAFF

j_call: TRBJ1-3
v_call: TRBV18
clone_size: -
d_call: TRBD1
cdr3_nt: TGTGCCAGCTCAACAGGGACAGTCTCTGGAAACACCATATATTTT
cdr3_aa: CASSTGTVSGNTIYF

j_call: TRBJ2-2
v_call: TRBV24-1
clone_size: -
d_call: TRBD1
cdr3_nt: TGTGCCACCAGTGGGGGGACAGGGAAGAACACCGGGGAGCTGTTTTTT
cdr3_aa: CATSGGTGKNTGELFF

j_call: TRBJ1-1
v_call: TRBV28
clone_size: -
d_call: TRBD1
cdr3_nt: TGTGCCAGCAGTTCCGGACAGGGGCGGATAAACACTGAAGCTTTCTTT
cdr3_aa: CASSSGQGRINTEAFF

j_call: TRBJ2-2
v_call: TRBV7-3
clone_size: -
d_call: TRBD2
cdr3_nt: TGTGCCAGCAGCCCGAGACACAGTTGGCCCGGGACTAGCGATCGAGTCACCGGGGAGCTGTTTTTT
cdr3_aa: CASSPRHSWPGTSDRVTGELFF

j_call: TRBJ2-3
v_call: TRBV12-3/TRBV12-4
clone_size: -
d_call: -
cdr3_nt: TGTGCCAGCGGGCTCGGGGCAGATACGCAGTATTTT
cdr3_aa: CASGLGADTQYF

j_call: TRBJ1-2
v_call: TRBV7-3
clone_size: -
d_call: -
cdr3_nt: TGTGCCAGCAGCCCGGGTCGAGCCTTAGGGGACTATGGCTACACCTTC
cdr3_aa: CASSPGRALGDYGYTF

j_call: TRBJ1-4
v_call: TRBV25-1
clone_size: few
d_call: -
cdr3_nt: TGTGCCAGCAGTGAACCCGGGGTGGCGGGTGAAAAACTGTTTTTT
cdr3_aa: CASSEPGVAGEKLFF

j_call: TRBJ2-2
v_call: TRBV9
clone_size: -
d_call: TRBD2
cdr3_nt: TGTGCCAGCAGCGCTACTAGCGGGAGGAGGTCCGGGGAGCTGTTTTTT
cdr3_aa: CASSATSGRRSGELFF

j_call: TRBJ1-1
v_call: TRBV6-2/TRBV6-3
clone_size: -
d_call: -
cdr3_nt: TGTGCCAGCAGTCCCCGGTCCGGTGCTGAAGCTTTCTTT
cdr3_aa: CASSPRSGAEAFF

j_call: TRBJ2-2
v_call: TRBV28
clone_size: -
d_call: -
cdr3_nt: TGTGCCAGCATCTTCTCGGGGGTTTCTTACACCGGGGAGCTGTTTTTT
cdr3_aa: CASIFSGVSYTGELFF

j_call: TRBJ2-7
v_call: TRBV21-1
clone_size: -
d_call: -
cdr3_nt: TGTGCCAGCAGCAAGCGGGACGGCCTTTCCTACGAGCAGTACTTC
cdr3_aa: CASSKRDGLSYEQYF